One sample yielded the 25 T cell receptor beta chains listed below, sequenced in a study of blood T cell repertoires in COVID-19. Method: immunoSEQ multiplex PCR; TCRdb's copy keeps in-frame clones and lacks some. The sample includes approximately 64,000 clones, 85% to 90% of them seen just once. Sequencing input: PBMCs or T cells enriched from blood (not recorded which). The receptors were sampled from a middle-aged woman who had recovered from COVID-19.

V gene TRBV27 combines with J gene TRBJ2-2, with 8 positions matching TRBD2. This CDR3 spans 13 amino acids. Per the germline V gene, CDR1 is MNHEY and CDR2 is SMNVEV (reference sequence). Trimming took 6 bases from V and 6 from J; bases not matched to a gene: 3. The DNA of the CDR3 is TGTGCCAGCAGGCGGGGGGCTCCCGGGGAGCTGTTTTTT. It yields the protein CASRRGAPGELFF.

J is TRBJ2-1 and V is TRBV3-1 (or the pseudogene TRBV3-2), with TRBD2 as a possible D gene (5 bases). Germline lookup yields CDR1 LGHDT and CDR2 YNNKEL (reference sequence). The CDR3 runs to 10 residues. Trimming shortened V by 8 bases and J by 10 bases, and 9 bases separated the two germline ends. The CDR3 loop reads CASRDGEQFF. The CDR3 nucleotides are TGTGCCAGCCGGGATGGGGAGCAGTTCTTC.

The chain uses TRBV7-7 and TRBJ2-3; 12 bases match TRBD1. Germline loops: CDR1 SSHAT, CDR2 FNYEAQ (reference sequence). V shed 5 bases, J shed 2 bases, and the junction held 2 bases outside the gene matches. The CDR3 loop spans 15 amino acids. The CDR3 DNA reads TGTGCCAGCAGCAGGGACAGGGGGCCCACAGATACGCAGTATTTT. Protein product: CASSRDRGPTDTQYF.

In this sample, this clone turned up a few times. This chain uses TRBV29-1 with TRBJ2-1, with TRBD2 matching 13 bases. V was clipped by 5 bases and J by 6 bases; unmatched bases: 4. The CDR3 covers 14 residues. Germline CDR1 and CDR2: SQVTM and ANQGSEA. CDR3 region: CSVRLAGGLNEQFF. The CDR3 DNA reads as TGCAGCGTTCGACTAGCGGGGGGCCTCAATGAGCAGTTCTTC.

The J gene is TRBJ2-1, the V gene TRBV5-4; TRBD2 matches at 13 bases. Germline loops: CDR1 SGHNT, CDR2 YYREEE (reference sequence). This CDR3 spans 16 amino acids. With 1 base clipped from V and 8 bases from J, the junction kept 6 bases outside the gene matches. CDR3 bases: TGTGCCAGCAGCTTGTGGGGGACTAGCGGGGAGGATGAGCAGTTCTTC. Protein sequence: CASSLWGTSGEDEQFF.

The V and J genes are TRBV5-1 and TRBJ2-3, with 7 bases matching TRBD2. Germline CDR1 SGHRS, CDR2 YFSETQ. J gave up 1 base and V 3 bases, and 11 bases lay outside the gene matches. The length of the CDR3 is 17 residues. The CDR3: CASSSELGGVGTDTQYF. In nucleotides, the CDR3 is TGCGCCAGCAGCTCGGAACTTGGGGGGGTCGGCACAGATACGCAGTATTTT.

V gene TRBV19 combines with J gene TRBJ1-2, with D possibly matching TRBD1 (6 bases). This CDR3 is 15 amino acids long. The ends were cut back, 5 bases at V and 4 bases at J, with 17 bases in the middle. From germline, CDR1 is LNHDA and CDR2 SQIVND (reference sequence). CDR3: CASSPLGQFGYGYTF. CDR3 nucleotide sequence: TGTGCCAGTAGTCCCTTAGGACAGTTCGGCTATGGCTACACCTTC.

This clone was counted once. The chain is built from TRBV27 and TRBJ1-5, with D unresolved. There are 14 residues in the CDR3. Germline V lookup: CDR1 MNHEY, CDR2 SMNVEV (reference sequence). Deletions cut 4 bases from V and 5 bases from J, with 12 bases between. CDR3 residues: CASSSAKRDQPQHF. CDR3 coding DNA: TGTGCCAGCAGTTCTGCCAAGAGGGATCAGCCCCAGCATTTT.

The chain has TRBV5-5 and TRBJ2-3; TRBD1 agrees at 9 bases. In germline, CDR1 is SGHKS, CDR2 YYEKEE (reference sequence). The ends lost 4 bases at V and 1 base at J; junction bases unmatched: 7. The CDR3 totals 16 residues. The CDR3 sequence: CASSILDRGGTDTQYF. The CDR3 DNA follows: TGTGCCAGCAGCATACTGGACAGGGGAGGCACAGATACGCAGTATTTT.

This chain links TRBV5-1 with TRBJ1-5; possibly TRBD1 for D (5 bases). Between the trimmed V and J ends, which lost 3 bases and 7 bases, there was a span of 14 bases. This CDR3 comprises 14 residues. From germline, CDR1 is SGHRS and CDR2 YFSETQ. CDR3 protein: CASSSGEGVQPQHF. The CDR3 DNA reads TGCGCCAGCAGCTCGGGCGAAGGGGTCCAGCCCCAGCATTTT.

The genes are TRBV25-1 and TRBJ2-5, with D tentatively TRBD2 (6 bases). This CDR3 spans 13 amino acids. CDR1 and CDR2 (germline): MGHDK, SYGVNS. Trimming removed 8 bases at V and 4 bases at J, with 14 bases between. CDR3 protein: CASGLGGRETQYF. CDR3 sequence (DNA): TGTGCCAGCGGCCTCGGAGGGAGAGAGACCCAGTACTTC.

Here the CDR3 DNA reads TGTGCCACCAGCGGTACTAGCGGAGAGACCCAGTACTTC. Translating it yields CATSGTSGETQYF. The rearrangement links TRBV15 to TRBJ2-5, with 8 nucleotides matching TRBD2. CDR1 is LNHNV and CDR2 is YYDKDF in the germline V gene (reference sequence). This CDR3 region has 13 residues. J lost 4 bases, V lost 5 bases, and 3 bases had no gene match.

This chain links TRBV24-1 with TRBJ2-3; TRBD2 aligns across 8 bases. The germline V gene has CDR1 KGHDR and CDR2 SFDVKD. Trimming took 4 bases from V and 4 from J; bases not matched to a gene: 6. CDR3 length: 15 amino acids. This CDR3 is CATSEQRGQADTQYF. CDR3 coding DNA: TGTGCCACCAGTGAACAGCGGGGGCAGGCAGATACGCAGTATTTT.

The V call is TRBV5-6, the J call TRBJ1-1; D possibly corresponds to TRBD1 (5 bases). Germline V gene sequence: CDR1 SGHDT, CDR2 YYEEEE. V dropped 1 base and J dropped 7 bases, with 23 bases sitting between them. The CDR3 has 17 residues. CDR3 loop: CASSLTMANPGYSEAFF. In nucleotides, the CDR3 is TGTGCCAGCAGCTTGACTATGGCGAACCCAGGGTACAGTGAAGCTTTCTTT.

The rearrangement joins TRBV5-4 to TRBJ2-7; possibly TRBD1 for D (6 bases). CDR1 is SGHNT and CDR2 is YYREEE in the germline V gene (reference sequence). The CDR3 contains 15 residues. Trimming stripped 3 bases from V and 1 base from J, with 14 bases between. The DNA of the CDR3 is TGTGCCAGCAGCTATGCCGGGACACAATCCTACGAGCAGTACTTC. It codes for CASSYAGTQSYEQYF. Based on the CDR3 plus reference TRBV5-4 and TRBJ2-7, the full variable domain is ETGVTQSPTHLIKTRGQQVTLRCSSQSGHNTVSWYQQALGQGPQFIFQYYREEENGRGNFPPRFSGLQFPNYSSELNVNALELDDSALYLCASSYAGTQSYEQYFGPGTRLTVT.

A few counts support this clone. V gene TRBV11-3 combines with J gene TRBJ1-2; 7 bases line up with TRBD1. The CDR3 is made up of 12 amino acids. V was clipped by 3 bases and J by 7 bases; unmatched bases: 2. The germline gives CDR1 SGHNT, CDR2 YENEEA. CDR3 in amino acids: CASSLWDSGYTF. CDR3 coding DNA: TGTGCCAGCAGCTTGTGGGACAGTGGCTACACCTTC. Variable domain in full (rest from reference TRBV11-3 and TRBJ1-2): EAGVVQSPRYKIIEKKQPVAFWCNPISGHNTLYWYLQNLGQGPELLIRYENEEAVDDSQLPKDRFSAERLKGVDSTLKIQPAELGDSAVYLCASSLWDSGYTFGSGTRLTVV.

The chain couples TRBV15 to TRBJ2-1, with TRBD2 matching 7 bases. This CDR3 has 14 amino acids. V shed 1 base, J shed 6 bases, and the junction held 3 bases outside the gene matches. Looked up from germline, CDR1 is LNHNV and CDR2 is YYDKDF (reference sequence). The CDR3 DNA reads TGTGCCACCAGCAGAGTTTCTAGCGGCAATGAGCAGTTCTTC. This sequence encodes CATSRVSSGNEQFF.

This clone was found a few times. The chain is built from TRBV2 and TRBJ1-2, with a possible D match to TRBD1 (6 bases). CDR3 size: 15 residues. Trimming shortened V by 5 bases and J by 6 bases, and 19 bases separated the two germline ends. The germline CDR1 and CDR2 sequences are SNHLY and FYNNEI. The CDR3 protein is CASSRGGLPRDGYTF. The CDR3 DNA is TGTGCCAGCAGTCGTGGGGGCCTCCCCCGAGATGGCTACACCTTC.

The rearrangement links TRBV2 to TRBJ1-1; tentatively, D is TRBD1 (5 bases). The germline V gene has CDR1 SNHLY and CDR2 FYNNEI. The CDR3 is 15 amino acids. Trimming took 4 bases from V and 4 from J, leaving 16 bases between them. CDR3 sequence (DNA): TGTGCCAGCAGTGGGACACGAACTCCGAGCACTGAAGCTTTCTTT. It codes for CASSGTRTPSTEAFF.

The V and J genes are TRBV19 and TRBJ2-3; TRBD1 might be the D (6 bases). Trimming removed 3 bases from V and 7 bases from J, with 17 bases in between. This CDR3 contains 15 residues. Looked up from germline, CDR1 is LNHDA and CDR2 is SQIVND (reference sequence). The CDR3 here is CASSISGENMNTQYF. Written as DNA, the CDR3 is TGTGCCAGTAGTATTTCAGGGGAGAATATGAATACGCAGTATTTT.

The gene calls are TRBV5-6 and TRBJ1-3, with 7 positions matching TRBD1. This CDR3 is built from 15 residues. After removal of 2 bases from V and 2 bases from J, the junction contained 4 bases not matched to a gene. CDR1 is SGHDT, CDR2 YYEEEE, per germline. CDR3 coding DNA: TGTGCCAGCAGCTTACAGGGGATCCCTGGAAACACCATATATTTT. This translates into CASSLQGIPGNTIYF.

In its sample, this clone was seen a few times. The gene calls are TRBV5-4 and TRBJ2-2, with 8 bases fitting TRBD2. V gave up 2 bases and J gave up 6 bases; unmatched junction bases: 6. Germline V gene lookup returns CDR1 SGHNT and CDR2 YYREEE (reference sequence). CDR3 length: 15 amino acids. The CDR3 loop is CASSLSAGLAGELFF. The CDR3 nucleotides read TGTGCCAGCAGCTTAAGTGCGGGACTAGCCGGGGAGCTGTTTTTT.

This chain links TRBV3-1 (or the pseudogene TRBV3-2) with TRBJ1-1; a weak D match, TRBD1 (5 bases). V lost 5 bases, J lost 1 base, and 11 bases lay in between. The CDR3 length is 14 residues. Germline CDR1 LGHDT, CDR2 YNNKEL (reference sequence). Here the CDR3 reads CASSDDRKNTEAFF. The CDR3 nucleotides read TGTGCCAGCAGCGACGACAGAAAGAACACTGAAGCTTTCTTT.

The chain has TRBV5-1 and TRBJ2-5; a possible D gene is TRBD1 (5 bases). CDR1 is SGHRS, CDR2 YFSETQ, per germline. Trimming cost V 4 bases and J 0 bases, with 13 bases left between them. The length of the CDR3 is 15 residues. CDR3 in DNA: TGCGCCAGCAGCCTCATGGCAGGGAACCAAGAGACCCAGTACTTC. This codes for CASSLMAGNQETQYF.

The CDR3 nucleotides are TGTGCTAGTGGCCTGGTACTGACTGGGGCCAACGTCCTGACTTTC. It translates to CASGLVLTGANVLTF. J is TRBJ2-6 and V is TRBV12-5; D is unresolved. Germline V CDR1 and CDR2: LGHNT, FRNRAP. This CDR3 contains 15 residues. V was pared by 6 bases and J by 2 bases, with 11 bases between.